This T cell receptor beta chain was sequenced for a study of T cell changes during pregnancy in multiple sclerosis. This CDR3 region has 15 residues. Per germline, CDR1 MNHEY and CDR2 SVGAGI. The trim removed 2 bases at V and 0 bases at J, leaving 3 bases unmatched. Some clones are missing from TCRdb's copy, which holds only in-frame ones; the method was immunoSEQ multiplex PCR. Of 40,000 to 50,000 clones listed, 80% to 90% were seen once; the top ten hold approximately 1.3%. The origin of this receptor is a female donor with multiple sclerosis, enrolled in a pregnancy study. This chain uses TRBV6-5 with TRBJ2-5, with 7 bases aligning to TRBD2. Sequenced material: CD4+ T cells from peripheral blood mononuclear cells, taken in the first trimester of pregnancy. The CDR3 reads CASSYGAGDQETQYF. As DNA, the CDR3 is TGTGCCAGCAGTTACGGTGCGGGGGACCAAGAGACCCAGTACTTC.